These T cell receptor beta chains were read from a single sample in a study of cytomegalovirus exposure and HLA in healthy donors. Profiled with immunoSEQ multiplex PCR; TCRdb holds only in-frame clones, not every one. The sample has 160,000 or so clones; 80% to 90% are singletons. The sequenced sample was PBMCs. The receptor set was obtained from a woman aged 30 to 39 in good health and CMV-seropositive. CDR3s include the opening cysteine and the closing phenylalanine or tryptophan. D genes are given only for firm matches. Size values are once, few and many counts, or a class for expanded clones, and some rows have none.

J gene,clone size,D gene,V gene,CDR3 DNA,CDR3 protein
TRBJ1-2,NA,TRBD1,TRBV5-6,TGTGCCAGCAGCATGACAGGGTCCCCTAACTATGGCTACACCTTC,CASSMTGSPNYGYTF
TRBJ2-3,NA,TRBD2,TRBV18,TGTGCCAGCTCACCGAGCGCACTAGCGGGAAGCACAGATACGCAGTATTTT,CASSPSALAGSTDTQYF
TRBJ2-7,NA,TRBD2,TRBV6-1,TGTGCCAGCAGGTCCGGGACTAGCGGATACGAGCAGTACTTC,CASRSGTSGYEQYF
TRBJ2-7,few,NA,TRBV30,TGTGCCTGGAGTGGCGCCCGGGGGAAAGCCTACGAGCAGTACTTC,CAWSGARGKAYEQYF
TRBJ2-7,NA,TRBD2,TRBV5-1,TGCGCCAGCAGACCCGGGACTAGCGTTCACGAGCAGTACTTC,CASRPGTSVHEQYF
TRBJ2-7,once,TRBD1,TRBV27,TGTGCCAGCTGCCCAGGGGACAGACATCGCTACGAGCAGTACTTC,CASCPGDRHRYEQYF
TRBJ1-6,NA,NA,TRBV5-4,TGTGCCAGCAGCTTGAACGGGAACCTCTATAATTCACCCCTCCACTTT,CASSLNGNLYNSPLHF
TRBJ2-7,NA,TRBD1,TRBV28,TGTGCCAGCTCCCGTCCCTTGAGGGGGCTCAACGAGCAGTACTTC,CASSRPLRGLNEQYF
TRBJ2-1,once,NA,TRBV28,TGTGCCAGTCAGTACAATGAGCAGTTCTTC,CASQYNEQFF
TRBJ2-7,NA,NA,TRBV7-9,TGTGCCAGCAGCTTGAGTCCGAGGAGATCCTACGAGCAGTACTTC,CASSLSPRRSYEQYF
TRBJ2-5,NA,NA,TRBV6-6,TGTGCCAGCAGTACACCACAAGAGACCCAGTACTTC,CASSTPQETQYF
TRBJ2-7,NA,NA,TRBV30,TGTGCCTGGAGTGTAGGGGTAGGGGGGGGCGAGCAGTACTTC,CAWSVGVGGGEQYF
TRBJ2-7,few,NA,TRBV4-1,TGCGCCAGCAGCCAACTTCCTGGGGGCCAATACGAGCAGTACTTC,CASSQLPGGQYEQYF
TRBJ1-4,once,TRBD1,TRBV28,TGTGCCAGCAGTTCGTCCCGGGACAGGGGGCGCCGGGAAAAACTGTTTTTT,CASSSSRDRGRREKLFF
TRBJ2-1,NA,NA,TRBV6-1,TGTGCCAGCAGTGACAGGGAACACTACAATGAGCAGTTCTTC,CASSDREHYNEQFF
TRBJ2-3,NA,NA,TRBV4-3,TGCGCCAGCAGCCAAGATAGGGGTGGAAGGGGTCGGGATACGCAGTATTTT,CASSQDRGGRGRDTQYF
TRBJ2-1,NA,TRBD1,TRBV7-9,TGTTCCGGCGACAGGGGCTACAATGAGCAGTTCTTC,CSGDRGYNEQFF
TRBJ2-7,NA,TRBD2,TRBV7-2,TGTGCCAGCAGCTTACATAGCGGGGGGGCCAGGTACGAGCAGTACTTC,CASSLHSGGARYEQYF
TRBJ1-3,NA,NA,TRBV7-9,TGTGCCAGCAGCTTAGCCCTGCCTTTGCACTTCTCTGGAAACACCATATATTTT,CASSLALPLHFSGNTIYF
TRBJ1-3,few,TRBD1,TRBV5-1,TGCGCCAGCAGCGACCCGGGACAGGGGGCGAACACCATATATTTT,CASSDPGQGANTIYF
TRBJ2-7,NA,TRBD1,TRBV19,TGTGCCAGTAGCCGTAAGCTCGGGACAGGGTTACACTACGAGCAGTACTTC,CASSRKLGTGLHYEQYF
TRBJ1-5,NA,TRBD1,TRBV5-6,TGTGCCAGCAGCTTGGGACAGGGTTTCTATAGCAATCAGCCCCAGCATTTT,CASSLGQGFYSNQPQHF